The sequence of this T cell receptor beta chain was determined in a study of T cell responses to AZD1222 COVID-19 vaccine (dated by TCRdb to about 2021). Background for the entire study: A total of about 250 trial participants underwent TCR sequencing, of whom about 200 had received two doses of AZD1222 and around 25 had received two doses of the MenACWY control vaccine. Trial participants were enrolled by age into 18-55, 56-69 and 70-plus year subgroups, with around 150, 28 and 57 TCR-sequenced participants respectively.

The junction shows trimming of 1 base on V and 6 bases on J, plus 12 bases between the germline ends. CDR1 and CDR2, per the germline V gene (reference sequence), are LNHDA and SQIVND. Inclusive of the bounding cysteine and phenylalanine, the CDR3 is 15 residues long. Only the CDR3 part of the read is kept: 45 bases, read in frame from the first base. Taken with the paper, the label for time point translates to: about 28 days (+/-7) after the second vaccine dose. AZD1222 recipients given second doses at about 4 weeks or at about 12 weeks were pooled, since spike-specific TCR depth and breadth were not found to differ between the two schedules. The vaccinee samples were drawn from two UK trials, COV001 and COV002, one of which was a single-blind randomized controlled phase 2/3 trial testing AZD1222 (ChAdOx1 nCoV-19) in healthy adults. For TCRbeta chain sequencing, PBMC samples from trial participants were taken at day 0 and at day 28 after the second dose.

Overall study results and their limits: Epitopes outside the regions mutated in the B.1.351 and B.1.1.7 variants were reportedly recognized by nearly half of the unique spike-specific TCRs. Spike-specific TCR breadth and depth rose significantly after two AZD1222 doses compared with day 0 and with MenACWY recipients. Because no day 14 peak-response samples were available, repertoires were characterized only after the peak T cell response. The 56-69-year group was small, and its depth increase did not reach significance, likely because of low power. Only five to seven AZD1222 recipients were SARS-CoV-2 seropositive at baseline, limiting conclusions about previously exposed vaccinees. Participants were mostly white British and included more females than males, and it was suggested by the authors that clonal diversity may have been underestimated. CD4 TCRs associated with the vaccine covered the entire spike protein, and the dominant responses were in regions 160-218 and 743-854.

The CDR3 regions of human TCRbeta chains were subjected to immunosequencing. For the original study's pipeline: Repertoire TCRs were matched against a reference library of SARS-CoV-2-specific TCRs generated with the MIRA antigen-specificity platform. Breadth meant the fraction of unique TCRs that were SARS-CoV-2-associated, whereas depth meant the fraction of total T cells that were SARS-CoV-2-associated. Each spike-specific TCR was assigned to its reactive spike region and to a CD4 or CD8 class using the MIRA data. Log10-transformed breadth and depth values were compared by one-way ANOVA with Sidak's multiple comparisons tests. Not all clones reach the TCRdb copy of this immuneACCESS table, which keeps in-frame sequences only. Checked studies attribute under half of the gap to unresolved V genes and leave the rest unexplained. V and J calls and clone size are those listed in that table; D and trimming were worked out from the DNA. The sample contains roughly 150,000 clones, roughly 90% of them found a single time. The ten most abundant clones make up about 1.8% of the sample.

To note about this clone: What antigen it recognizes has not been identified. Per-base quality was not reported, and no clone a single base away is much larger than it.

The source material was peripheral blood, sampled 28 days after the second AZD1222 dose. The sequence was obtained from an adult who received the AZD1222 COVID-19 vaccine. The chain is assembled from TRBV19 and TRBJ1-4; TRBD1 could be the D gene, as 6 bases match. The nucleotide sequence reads TGTGCCAGTAGTATAGCCCGGGGGCAGTATGAAAAACTGTTTTTT. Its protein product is CASSIARGQYEKLFF.